This T cell receptor (beta chain) originates from a study of human T cells and chemical hapten exposure. At the level of the study: Throughout a study of approximately 25 weeks, patients underwent weekly scalp administration of diphenylcyclopropenone doses.

Time point meaning: patch test 1, 2 weeks after DPC sensitization. The treatment is: therapeutic diphenylcyclopropenone sensitization with weekly scalp DPC. Blood sampling occurred before each patch-test application. It was from unfractionated whole blood that total RNA was extracted. CDR1 is MNHEY, CDR2 SVGEGT, per germline. The CDR3 totals 16 residues. The J segment lost 1 base and the V segment lost 0 bases, leaving 3 bases of the junction unmatched. TCRdb ran MiXCR on the RACE reads and lists one entry per CDR3 protein. Of 150,000 to 200,000 distinct CDR3 sequences in the sample, 14% were seen once.

The chain carries TRBV6-2 or TRBV6-3 and TRBJ1-1, with 9 bases lining up with TRBD1. The source is a young woman with alopecia areata. Some clones in this sample may be carry-over from other donors' samples. Sequenced here: whole blood, sampled in connection with sensitization to the hapten diphenylcyclopropenone (DPC). As DNA, the CDR3 is TGTGCCAGCAGTTACTCTCCGACAGGGGGGAACACTGAAGCTTTCTTT. It yields the protein CASSYSPTGGNTEAFF.